These 5 T cell receptor beta chains share one sample of origin, sequenced in a study of blood T cell repertoires in COVID-19. Profiled with immunoSEQ multiplex PCR; TCRdb holds only in-frame clones, not every one. The data show roughly 210,000 clones, 80% to 90% seen once. Input material: peripheral blood. The receptors were gathered from a woman of 80 years or more with COVID-19, enrolled during active disease.

This rearrangement joins TRBV5-6 to TRBJ1-2; D is undetermined. Germline assignment: CDR1 SGHDT and CDR2 YYEEEE. With 7 bases removed from V and 7 bases from J, the gap between germline ends came to 17 bases. The CDR3 is 13 amino acids. CDR3 DNA sequence: TGTGCCAGCTCCCTTGGACCCAGCGGTGGCTACACCTTC. This translates into CASSLGPSGGYTF.

The chain couples TRBV14 to TRBJ2-5, with a possible D match to TRBD1 (6 bases). CDR1 is SGHDN and CDR2 is FVKESK in the germline V gene. This CDR3 has 15 residues. V was pared by 1 base and J by 2 bases, with 11 bases between. This CDR3 is CASSQADRKQETQYF. The CDR3 nucleotides are TGTGCCAGCAGCCAAGCGGACAGAAAGCAAGAGACCCAGTACTTC.

A note on this clone: This may stem from a read error, because a much larger clone lies one nucleotide away. V gene TRBV2 combines with J gene TRBJ2-5, with 13 bases fitting TRBD2. This CDR3 spans 16 amino acids. The J segment lost 1 base and the V segment lost 5 bases, leaving 4 bases of the junction unmatched. Germline CDR1 and CDR2: SNHLY and FYNNEI. The CDR3 DNA sequence: TGTGCCAGCAGTCAACTAGCGGGGGGGCCCCAAGAGACCCAGTACTTC. Encoded protein: CASSQLAGGPQETQYF. Based on the CDR3 plus reference TRBV2 and TRBJ2-5, the full variable domain is EPEVTQTPSHQVTQMGQEVILRCVPISNHLYFYWYRQILGQKVEFLVSFYNNEISEKSEIFDDQFSVERPDGSNFTLKIRSTKLEDSAMYFCASSQLAGGPQETQYFGPGTRLLVL.

The V and J genes are TRBV29-1 and TRBJ1-1, with D possibly matching TRBD1 (5 bases). V dropped 7 bases and J dropped 4 bases, with 16 bases sitting between them. The CDR3 has 13 residues. Germline V gene sequence: CDR1 SQVTM, CDR2 ANQGSEA. CDR3 in amino acids: CSAAEGATTEAFF. CDR3 nucleotides: TGCAGCGCGGCGGAAGGGGCGACCACTGAAGCTTTCTTT.

The chain employs TRBV5-4 and TRBJ2-2; no clear D gene. The CDR3 covers 14 residues. Trimming cost V 2 bases and J 5 bases, with 10 bases left between them. Germline lookup yields CDR1 SGHNT and CDR2 YYREEE (reference sequence). CDR3 protein: CASSLRQLTGELFF. The DNA of the CDR3 is TGTGCCAGCAGCTTACGACAATTGACCGGGGAGCTGTTTTTT.